Here is one TCR beta chain with its context. Its specificity is unknown. The donors (healthy individuals) were bone marrow donors. The PCR was carried out with 60 Vbeta primers and 13 Jbeta primers. Clones were read by immunoSEQ multiplex PCR, and TCRdb kept only the in-frame ones, dropping some. The sample records about 110,000 clones, roughly 80% being singletons. The length of the CDR3 is 14 residues. V was shortened by 0 bases and J by 0 bases, with 6 bases between the two germline ends. CDR1 SGDLS and CDR2 YYNGEE come from the germline V gene. This sample is drawn from a study of cytomegalovirus exposure and HLA in healthy donors. Study findings and constraints: Usually a TCR sequence was rare, but some public TCRs were found in many donors. In vitro, three CMV-associated chains proved specific for CMV antigens.

The sample was PBMCs. The source of this sequence is a female donor in good health and CMV-seropositive. V is TRBV9 and J is TRBJ1-2; perhaps TRBD1 as D (6 bases). As DNA, the CDR3 is TGTGCCAGCAGCGTAGGACAGGCTAACTATGGCTACACCTTC. Its translation is CASSVGQANYGYTF.